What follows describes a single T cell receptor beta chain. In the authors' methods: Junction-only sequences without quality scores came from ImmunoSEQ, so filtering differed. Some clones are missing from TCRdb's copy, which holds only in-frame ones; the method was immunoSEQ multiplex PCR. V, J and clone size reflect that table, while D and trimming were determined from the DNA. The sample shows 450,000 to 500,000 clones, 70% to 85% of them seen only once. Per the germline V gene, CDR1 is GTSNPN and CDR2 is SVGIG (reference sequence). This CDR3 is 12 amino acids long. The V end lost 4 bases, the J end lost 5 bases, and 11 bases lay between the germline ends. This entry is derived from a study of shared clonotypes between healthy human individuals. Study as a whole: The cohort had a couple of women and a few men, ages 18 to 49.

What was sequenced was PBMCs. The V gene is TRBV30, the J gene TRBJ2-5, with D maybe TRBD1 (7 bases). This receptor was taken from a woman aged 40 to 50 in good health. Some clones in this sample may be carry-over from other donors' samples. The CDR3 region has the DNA TGTGCCTGGACAGGGGGGAGGGAGACCCAGTACTTC. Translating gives CAWTGGRETQYF.